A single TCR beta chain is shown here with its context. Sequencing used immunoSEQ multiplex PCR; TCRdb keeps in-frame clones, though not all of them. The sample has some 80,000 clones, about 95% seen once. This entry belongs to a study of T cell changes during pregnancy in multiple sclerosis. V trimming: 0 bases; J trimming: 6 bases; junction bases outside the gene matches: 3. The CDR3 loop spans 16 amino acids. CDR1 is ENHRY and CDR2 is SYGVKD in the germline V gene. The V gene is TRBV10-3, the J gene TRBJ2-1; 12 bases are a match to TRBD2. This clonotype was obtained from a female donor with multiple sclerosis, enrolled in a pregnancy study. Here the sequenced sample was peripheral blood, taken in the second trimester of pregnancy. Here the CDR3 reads CAISESGTSGLNEQFF. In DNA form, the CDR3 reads TGTGCCATCAGTGAGTCCGGGACTAGCGGGCTCAATGAGCAGTTCTTC.